Here is one T cell receptor (beta chain) with its context. Its antigen is unknown. Distinct nucleotide sequences in the sample also encode this CDR3. Produced via immunoSEQ multiplex PCR; TCRdb's table is partial and in-frame only. The sample carries around 91,000 clones, 80% to 90% recorded once. Brentuximab vedotin exposure varied, and every patient relapsed after autologous stem cell transplantation. The CDR3 is 14 residues long. Germline V lookup: CDR1 SGHNT, CDR2 YYREEE (reference sequence). Trimming pared 0 bases from V and 3 bases from J, leaving 7 bases between. This sample stems from a study of PD-1 blockade in classical Hodgkin lymphoma. General study findings and limits: Reported baseline diversity: healthy donors highest, relapsed/refractory patients lowest. The study found that TCR diversity rose significantly by C4D1 in CD4+ but not CD8+ cells.

The chain combines TRBV5-4 with TRBJ1-3, with a tentative D call TRBD1 (5 bases). The origin of this receptor is a human donor with classical Hodgkin lymphoma. The sequenced sample was peripheral blood mononuclear cells (PBMCs), obtained before the second cycle of nivolumab. The CDR3 loop is CASSLGGVGNTIYF. The CDR3 coding sequence is TGTGCCAGCAGCTTGGGAGGGGTTGGAAACACCATATATTTT.